The 10 T cell receptor beta chains listed next were all sequenced from one sample in a study of T-cell memory formation after mild COVID-19. TCRdb itself ran the 5' RACE reads through MiXCR, one entry per CDR3 protein. The table lists some 310,000 distinct CDR3 sequences, around 20% of them singletons. Sequencing used PBMCs or a T cell subset sorted from them (not recorded which). All receptors come from a man younger than 30 who had mild COVID-19 (a few samples of this study predate the infection). Cell type and time point are not known.

The V and J genes are TRBV6-2 or TRBV6-3 and TRBJ2-1; possibly TRBD2 for D (7 bases). V dropped 4 bases and J dropped 9 bases, with 13 bases sitting between them. Germline CDR1 is MNHEY and CDR2 is SVGEGT. CDR3 length: 13 residues. CDR3 DNA sequence: TGTGCCAGCAGTTTGGGGGGGCGGGGTGAGCAGTTCTTC. Translation gives CASSLGGRGEQFF.

This clonotype was observed many times. The chain links TRBV5-1 to TRBJ2-3; D might be TRBD2 (6 bases). The length of the CDR3 is 15 residues. Trimming pared 5 bases from V and 2 bases from J, leaving 15 bases between. The germline gives CDR1 SGHRS, CDR2 YFSETQ. As DNA, the CDR3 is TGCGCCAGCAGTTCTTTCGGCGGGAACACAGATACGCAGTATTTT. It codes for CASSSFGGNTDTQYF.

The gene calls are TRBV19 and TRBJ2-1, with 12 bases aligning to TRBD2. Losses at the gene ends were 9 bases for V and 15 bases for J; bases not matched to a gene: 12. Germline CDR1 and CDR2: LNHDA and SQIVND (reference sequence). The CDR3 is 13 amino acids. The CDR3 loop is CASNDLAGGRLFF. Written as DNA, the CDR3 is TGTGCCAGCAACGACCTAGCGGGGGGGCGCCTGTTCTTC.

V usage is TRBV7-2 and J usage is TRBJ2-7; perhaps D is TRBD1 or TRBD2 (5 bases each). CDR3 length equals 12 residues. Trimming took 5 bases from V and 9 from J, leaving 14 bases between them. Germline V lookup: CDR1 SGHTA, CDR2 FQGNSA. The CDR3 DNA sequence: TGTGCCAGCAGCACTCTGGGGGTGCGGCAGTACTTC. Protein sequence: CASSTLGVRQYF.

The rearrangement links TRBV7-8 to TRBJ1-1; D is ambiguous. CDR3 size: 15 residues. The germline gives CDR1 SGHVS, CDR2 FQNEAQ. V shed 0 bases and J shed 1 base, with 9 bases lying between them. CDR3 loop: CASSLARRTNTEAFF. As DNA, the CDR3 is TGTGCCAGCAGCTTAGCGCGGAGAACGAACACTGAAGCTTTCTTT.

In its sample, this clonotype was seen a few times. This rearrangement joins TRBV6-6 to TRBJ1-2, with unresolved D. The ends were cut back, 5 bases at V and 3 bases at J, with 1 base in the middle. The length of the CDR3 is 10 residues. CDR1 and CDR2 (germline): MNHNY, SVGAGI (reference sequence). This chain's CDR3 is CASSDYGYTF. CDR3 bases: TGTGCCAGCAGTGACTATGGCTACACCTTC.

The J gene is TRBJ2-3, the V gene TRBV7-2; D call uncertain. With 3 bases removed from V and 2 bases from J, the gap between germline ends came to 9 bases. Germline lookup yields CDR1 SGHTA and CDR2 FQGNSA. The CDR3 is 14 residues long. The CDR3 DNA sequence: TGTGCCAGCAGCTTTAAGGGCTACACAGATACGCAGTATTTT. Protein: CASSFKGYTDTQYF.

The sample holds a few counts of this clonotype. The chain employs TRBV5-1 and TRBJ1-5, with D possibly matching TRBD1 (5 bases). CDR3 size: 14 residues. V dropped 4 bases and J dropped 3 bases, with 11 bases sitting between them. The V gene's germline CDR1 is SGHRS and CDR2 YFSETQ. CDR3: CASSVGHNNQPQHF. The CDR3, as DNA: TGCGCCAGCAGCGTCGGACACAACAATCAGCCCCAGCATTTT.

J is TRBJ2-3 and V is TRBV20-1, with D perhaps matching TRBD2 (5 bases). This CDR3 region has 14 residues. CDR1 DFQATT and CDR2 SNEGSKA come from the germline V gene (reference sequence). The V gene lost 5 bases and the J gene lost 4 bases, with 16 bases spanning the gap. The chain's CDR3 is CSAPSLGGADTQYF. The CDR3 coding sequence is TGCAGTGCTCCCTCGCTTGGAGGCGCAGATACGCAGTATTTT.

This clonotype has a handful of counts. This chain uses TRBV7-6 with TRBJ2-2, with 8 bases lining up with TRBD1. The junction had 5 bases not matched to a gene; V was cut back by 2 bases and J by 0 bases. The CDR3 has 17 residues. The V gene's germline CDR1 is SGHVS and CDR2 FNYEAQ. This chain's CDR3 is CASSLTTGVPNTGELFF. CDR3 DNA: TGTGCCAGCAGCTTAACGACAGGGGTTCCGAACACCGGGGAGCTGTTTTTT.